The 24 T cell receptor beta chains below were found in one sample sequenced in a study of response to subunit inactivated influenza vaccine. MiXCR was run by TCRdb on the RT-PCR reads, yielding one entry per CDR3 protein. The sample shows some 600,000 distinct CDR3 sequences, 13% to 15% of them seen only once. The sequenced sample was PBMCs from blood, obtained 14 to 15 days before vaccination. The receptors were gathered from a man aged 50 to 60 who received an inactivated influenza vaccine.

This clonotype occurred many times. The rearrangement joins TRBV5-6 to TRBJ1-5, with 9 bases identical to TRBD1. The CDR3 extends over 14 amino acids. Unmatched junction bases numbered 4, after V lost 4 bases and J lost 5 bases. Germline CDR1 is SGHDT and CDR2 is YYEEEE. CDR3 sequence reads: CASSRQGGDQPQHF. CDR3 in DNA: TGTGCCAGCAGCCGACAGGGGGGAGATCAGCCCCAGCATTTT.

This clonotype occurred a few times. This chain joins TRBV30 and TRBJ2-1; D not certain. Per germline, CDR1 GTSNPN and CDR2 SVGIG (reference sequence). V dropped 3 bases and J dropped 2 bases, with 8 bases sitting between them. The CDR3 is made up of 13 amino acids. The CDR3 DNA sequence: TGTGCCTGGAGCTTAACGACCTACAATGAGCAGTTCTTC. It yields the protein CAWSLTTYNEQFF.

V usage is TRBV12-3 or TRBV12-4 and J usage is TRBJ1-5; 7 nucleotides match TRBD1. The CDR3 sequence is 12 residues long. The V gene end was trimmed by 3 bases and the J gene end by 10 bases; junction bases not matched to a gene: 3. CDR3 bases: TGTGCCAGCAGTTTGATAGGGGGCCCCCAGCATTTT. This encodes CASSLIGGPQHF.

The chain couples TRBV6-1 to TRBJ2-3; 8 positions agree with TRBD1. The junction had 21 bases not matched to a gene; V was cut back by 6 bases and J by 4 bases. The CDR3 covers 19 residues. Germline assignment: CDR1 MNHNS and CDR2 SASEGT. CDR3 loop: CASRSRPTGTGGGADTQYF. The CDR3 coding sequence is TGTGCCAGCAGATCCAGACCGACCGGGACAGGTGGAGGGGCAGATACGCAGTATTTT.

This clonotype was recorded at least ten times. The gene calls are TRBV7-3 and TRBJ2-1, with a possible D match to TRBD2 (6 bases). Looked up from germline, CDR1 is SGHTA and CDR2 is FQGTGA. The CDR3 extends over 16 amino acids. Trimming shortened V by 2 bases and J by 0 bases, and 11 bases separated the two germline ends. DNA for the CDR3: TGTGCCAGCAGCTTACGGCGCGGGGACTCCTACAATGAGCAGTTCTTC. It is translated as CASSLRRGDSYNEQFF.

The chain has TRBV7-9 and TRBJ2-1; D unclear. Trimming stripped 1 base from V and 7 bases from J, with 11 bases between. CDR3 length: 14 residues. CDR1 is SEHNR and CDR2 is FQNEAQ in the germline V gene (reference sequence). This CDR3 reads CASSLGGSWNEQFF. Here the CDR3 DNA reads TGTGCCAGCAGCTTAGGTGGTTCGTGGAATGAGCAGTTCTTC.

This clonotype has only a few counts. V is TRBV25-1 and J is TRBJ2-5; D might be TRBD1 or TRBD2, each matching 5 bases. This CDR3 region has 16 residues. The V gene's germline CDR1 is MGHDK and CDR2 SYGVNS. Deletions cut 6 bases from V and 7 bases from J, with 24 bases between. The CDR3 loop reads CASRLALGRGAATQYF. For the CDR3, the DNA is TGTGCCAGCAGATTAGCCCTAGGAAGAGGGGCCGCGACCCAGTACTTC.

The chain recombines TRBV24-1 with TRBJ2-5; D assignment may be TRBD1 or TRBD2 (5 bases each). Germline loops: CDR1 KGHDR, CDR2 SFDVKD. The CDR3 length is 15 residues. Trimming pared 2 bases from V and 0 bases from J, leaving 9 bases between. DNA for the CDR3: TGTGCCACCAGTGATTCAGGGACCCACCAAGAGACCCAGTACTTC. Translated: CATSDSGTHQETQYF.

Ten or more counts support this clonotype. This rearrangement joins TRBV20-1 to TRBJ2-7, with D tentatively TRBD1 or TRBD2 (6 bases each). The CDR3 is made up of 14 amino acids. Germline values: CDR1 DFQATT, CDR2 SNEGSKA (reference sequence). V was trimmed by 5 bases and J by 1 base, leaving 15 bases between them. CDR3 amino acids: CSAETGGRSYEQYF. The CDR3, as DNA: TGCAGTGCTGAGACCGGGGGCCGATCCTACGAGCAGTACTTC.

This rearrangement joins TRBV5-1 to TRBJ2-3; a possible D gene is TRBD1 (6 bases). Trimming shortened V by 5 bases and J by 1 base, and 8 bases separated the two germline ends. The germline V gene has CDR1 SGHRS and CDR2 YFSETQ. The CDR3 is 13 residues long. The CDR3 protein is CASRGAGTDTQYF. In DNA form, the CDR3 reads TGCGCCAGCAGGGGGGCCGGCACAGATACGCAGTATTTT.

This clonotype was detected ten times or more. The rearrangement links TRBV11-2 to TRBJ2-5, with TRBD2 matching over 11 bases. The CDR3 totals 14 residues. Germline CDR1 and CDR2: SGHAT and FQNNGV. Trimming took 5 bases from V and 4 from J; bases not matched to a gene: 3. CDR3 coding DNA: TGTGCCAGCAGCCCGGGGACTAGCGGAGAGACCCAGTACTTC. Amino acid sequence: CASSPGTSGETQYF. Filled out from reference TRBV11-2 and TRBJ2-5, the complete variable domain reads EAGVAQSPRYKIIEKRQSVAFWCNPISGHATLYWYQQILGQGPKLLIQFQNNGVVDDSQLPKDRFSAERLKGVDSTLKIQPAKLEDSAVYLCASSPGTSGETQYFGPGTRLLVL.

The CDR3 protein is CSARGAIQYF. In DNA form, the CDR3 reads TGCAGTGCTAGGGGTGCGATTCAGTACTTC. V is TRBV20-1 and J is TRBJ2-4; no clear D gene. Trimming removed 3 bases from V and 10 bases from J, with 7 bases in between. This CDR3 is 10 amino acids long. Germline lookup yields CDR1 DFQATT and CDR2 SNEGSKA (reference sequence).

CDR3 nucleotides: TGTGCCAGCAGCTTAGCCGGGGGGGCCTATGGCACCGGGGAGCTGTTTTTT. Translation: CASSLAGGAYGTGELFF. The chain carries TRBV11-2 and TRBJ2-2, with 8 bases lining up with TRBD2. The CDR3 covers 17 residues. CDR1 is SGHAT, CDR2 FQNNGV, per germline. Losses at the gene ends were 1 base for V and 4 bases for J; bases not matched to a gene: 8.

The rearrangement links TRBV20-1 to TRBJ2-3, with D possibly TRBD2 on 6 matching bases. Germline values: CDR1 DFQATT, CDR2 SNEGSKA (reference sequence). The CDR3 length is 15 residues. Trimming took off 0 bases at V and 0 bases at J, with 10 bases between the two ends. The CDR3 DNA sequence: TGCAGTGCTAGAGATTCCGGGACTAGCACAGATACGCAGTATTTT. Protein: CSARDSGTSTDTQYF.

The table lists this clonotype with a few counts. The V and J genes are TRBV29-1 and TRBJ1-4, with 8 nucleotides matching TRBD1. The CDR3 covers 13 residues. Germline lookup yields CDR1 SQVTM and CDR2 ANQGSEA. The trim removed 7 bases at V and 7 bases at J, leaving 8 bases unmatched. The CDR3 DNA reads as TGCAGCGGTACCGACAGGGGTTCTGAAAAACTGTTTTTT. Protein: CSGTDRGSEKLFF. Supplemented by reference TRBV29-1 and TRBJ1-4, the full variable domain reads SAVISQKPSRDICQRGTSLTIQCQVDSQVTMMFWYRQQPGQSLTLIATANQGSEATYESGFVIDKFPISRPNLTFSTLTVSNMSPEDSSIYLCSGTDRGSEKLFFGSGTQLSVL.

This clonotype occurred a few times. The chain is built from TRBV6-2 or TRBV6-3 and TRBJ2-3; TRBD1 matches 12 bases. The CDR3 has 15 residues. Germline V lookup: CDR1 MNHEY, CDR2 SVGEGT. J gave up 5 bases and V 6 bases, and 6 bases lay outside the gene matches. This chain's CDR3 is CASSAGTGGVDTQYF. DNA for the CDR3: TGTGCCAGCAGCGCCGGGACAGGGGGCGTAGATACGCAGTATTTT.

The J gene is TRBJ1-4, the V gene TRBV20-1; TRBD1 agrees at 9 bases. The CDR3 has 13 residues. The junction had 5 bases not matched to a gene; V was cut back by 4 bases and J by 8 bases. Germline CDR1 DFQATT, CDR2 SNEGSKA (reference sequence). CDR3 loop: CSAKGQGGEKLFF. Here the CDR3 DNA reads TGCAGTGCTAAGGGACAGGGAGGGGAAAAACTGTTTTTT.

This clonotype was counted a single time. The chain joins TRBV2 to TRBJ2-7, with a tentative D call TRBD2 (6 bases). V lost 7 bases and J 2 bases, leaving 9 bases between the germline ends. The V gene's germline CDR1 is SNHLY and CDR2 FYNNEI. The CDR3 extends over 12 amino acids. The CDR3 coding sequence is TGTGCCAGCACGGGGGACGCCTACGAGCAGTACTTC. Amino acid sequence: CASTGDAYEQYF.

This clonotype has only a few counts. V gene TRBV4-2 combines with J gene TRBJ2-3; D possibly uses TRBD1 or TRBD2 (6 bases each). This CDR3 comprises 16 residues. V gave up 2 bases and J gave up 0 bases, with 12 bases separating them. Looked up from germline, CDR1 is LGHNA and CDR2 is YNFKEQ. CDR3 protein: CASSQSQGGSTDTQYF. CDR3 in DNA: TGTGCCAGCAGCCAATCACAGGGAGGTAGCACAGATACGCAGTATTTT.

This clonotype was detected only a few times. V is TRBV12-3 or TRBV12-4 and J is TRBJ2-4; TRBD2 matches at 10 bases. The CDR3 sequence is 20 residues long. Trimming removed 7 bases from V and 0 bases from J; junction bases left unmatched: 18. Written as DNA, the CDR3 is TGTGCCAGCAATTGGCATGAGCGGGGGGGGTCGGGAATAGCCAAAAACATTCAGTACTTC. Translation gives CASNWHERGGSGIAKNIQYF.

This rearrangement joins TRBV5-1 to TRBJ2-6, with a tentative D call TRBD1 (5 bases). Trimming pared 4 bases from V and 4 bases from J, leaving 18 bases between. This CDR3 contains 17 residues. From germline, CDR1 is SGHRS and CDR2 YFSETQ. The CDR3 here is CASSPDPPGHGANVLTF. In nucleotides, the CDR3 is TGCGCCAGCAGCCCCGACCCCCCAGGGCACGGGGCCAACGTCCTGACTTTC.

CDR3 amino acids: CSVEESYGFEQYF. The CDR3 DNA reads as TGCAGCGTTGAAGAAAGTTATGGTTTCGAGCAGTACTTC. The chain uses TRBV29-1 and TRBJ2-7; D not certain. This CDR3 has 13 amino acids. CDR1 and CDR2 from the germline V gene are SQVTM and ANQGSEA. V was pared by 0 bases and J by 6 bases, with 12 bases between.

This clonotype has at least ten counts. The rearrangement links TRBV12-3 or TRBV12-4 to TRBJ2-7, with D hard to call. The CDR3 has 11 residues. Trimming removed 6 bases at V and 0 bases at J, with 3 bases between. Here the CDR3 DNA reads TGTGCCAGCAGATACTCCTACGAGCAGTACTTC. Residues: CASRYSYEQYF.

The CDR3 DNA is TGTGCCAGCAGCTCGGACAGGGGAGGAAACACCATATATTTT. Translated, it gives CASSSDRGGNTIYF. The genes are TRBV7-2 and TRBJ1-3, with 9 bases that match TRBD1. This CDR3 has 14 amino acids. The germline gives CDR1 SGHTA, CDR2 FQGNSA. After removal of 4 bases from V and 4 bases from J, the junction contained 2 bases not matched to a gene.